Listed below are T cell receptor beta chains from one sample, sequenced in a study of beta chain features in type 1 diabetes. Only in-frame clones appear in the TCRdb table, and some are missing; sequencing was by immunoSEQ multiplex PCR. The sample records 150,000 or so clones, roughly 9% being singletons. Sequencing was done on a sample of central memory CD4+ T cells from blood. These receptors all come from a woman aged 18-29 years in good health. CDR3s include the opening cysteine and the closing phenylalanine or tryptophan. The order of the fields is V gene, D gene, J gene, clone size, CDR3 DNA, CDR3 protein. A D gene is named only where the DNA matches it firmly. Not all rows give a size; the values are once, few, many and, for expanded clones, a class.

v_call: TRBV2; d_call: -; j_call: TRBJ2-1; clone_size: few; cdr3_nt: TGTGCCAGCAGTGAAAGAGATGAGCAGTTCTTC; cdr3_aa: CASSERDEQFF
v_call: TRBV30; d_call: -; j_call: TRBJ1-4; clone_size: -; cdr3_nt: TGTGCCTGGAGTGCCGGGGTGGCAAAACTGTTTTTT; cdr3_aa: CAWSAGVAKLFF
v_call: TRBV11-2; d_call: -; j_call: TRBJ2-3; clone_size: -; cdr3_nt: TGTGCCAGCAGCCTCGTAGAGGATACGCAGTATTTT; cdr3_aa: CASSLVEDTQYF
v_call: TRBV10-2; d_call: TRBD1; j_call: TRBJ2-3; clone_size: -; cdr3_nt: TGCGCCAGCAGCATACAGGGGAGCACAGATACGCAGTATTTT; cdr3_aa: CASSIQGSTDTQYF
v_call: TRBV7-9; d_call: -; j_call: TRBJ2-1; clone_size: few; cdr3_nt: TGTGCCAGCAGCTTATGGCGGGACCGGAATGAGCAGTTCTTC; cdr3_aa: CASSLWRDRNEQFF
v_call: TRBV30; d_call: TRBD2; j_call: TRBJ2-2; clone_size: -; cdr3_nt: TGTGCGCTGGGGACTAGCGGAAACACCGGGGAGCTGTTTTTT; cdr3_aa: CALGTSGNTGELFF
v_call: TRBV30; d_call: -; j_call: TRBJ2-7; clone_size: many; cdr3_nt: TGTGCCTGGAGTAAGGTAGCTTCATACGAGCAGTACTTC; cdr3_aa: CAWSKVASYEQYF
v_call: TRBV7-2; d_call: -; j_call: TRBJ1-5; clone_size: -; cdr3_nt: TGTGCCAGCAGTGAGTACTCGGGGGGTTATCAGCCCCAGCATTTT; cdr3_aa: CASSEYSGGYQPQHF
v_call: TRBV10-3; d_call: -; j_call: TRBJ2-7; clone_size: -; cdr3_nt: TGTGCCATCAGTGGGACCACAGGGCAATCCTACGAGCAGTACTTC; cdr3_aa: CAISGTTGQSYEQYF
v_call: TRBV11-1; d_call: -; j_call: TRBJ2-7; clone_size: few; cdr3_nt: TGTGCCAGCAGCTTCACACAGGGTACCTACTACGAGCAGTACTTC; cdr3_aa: CASSFTQGTYYEQYF
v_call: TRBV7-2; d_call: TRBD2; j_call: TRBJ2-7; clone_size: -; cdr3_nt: TGTGCCAGCAGCCGGGAGCGGACTAGTACCGAGCAGTACTTC; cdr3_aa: CASSRERTSTEQYF
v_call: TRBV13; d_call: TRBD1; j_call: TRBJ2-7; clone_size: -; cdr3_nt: TGTGCCAGCAGCTCCACCCGGACAGGGCATTCCAAGGGGCAGTACTTC; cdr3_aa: CASSSTRTGHSKGQYF
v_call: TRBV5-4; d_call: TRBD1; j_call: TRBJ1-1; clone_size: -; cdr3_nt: TGTGCCAGCAGCCCGACAGGGGCTCGAGGCATGAACACTGAAGCTTTCTTT; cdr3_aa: CASSPTGARGMNTEAFF